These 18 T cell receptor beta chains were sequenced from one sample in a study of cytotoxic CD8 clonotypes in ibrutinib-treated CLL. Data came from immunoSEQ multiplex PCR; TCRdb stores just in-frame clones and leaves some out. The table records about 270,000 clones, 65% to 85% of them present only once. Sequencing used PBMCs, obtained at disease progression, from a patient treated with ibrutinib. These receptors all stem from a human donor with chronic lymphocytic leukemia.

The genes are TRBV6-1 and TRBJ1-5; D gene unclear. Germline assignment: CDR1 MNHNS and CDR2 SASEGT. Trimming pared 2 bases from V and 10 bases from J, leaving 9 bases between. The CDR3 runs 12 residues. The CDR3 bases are TGTGCCAGCAGTGAAACGGACTTCCCCCAGCATTTT. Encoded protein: CASSETDFPQHF.

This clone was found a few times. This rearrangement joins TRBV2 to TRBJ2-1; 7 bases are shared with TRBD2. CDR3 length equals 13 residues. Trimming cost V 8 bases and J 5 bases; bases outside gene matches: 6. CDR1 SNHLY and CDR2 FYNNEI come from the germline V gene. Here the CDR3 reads CASRRGGDNEQFF. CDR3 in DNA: TGTGCCAGCCGTCGTGGGGGGGACAATGAGCAGTTCTTC.

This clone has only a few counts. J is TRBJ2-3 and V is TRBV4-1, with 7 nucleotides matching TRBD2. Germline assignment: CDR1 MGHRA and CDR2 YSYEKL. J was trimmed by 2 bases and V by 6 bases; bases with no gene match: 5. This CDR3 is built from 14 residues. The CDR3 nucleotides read TGCGCCAGCAGTTCGACTAGCATCACAGATACGCAGTATTTT. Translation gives CASSSTSITDTQYF.

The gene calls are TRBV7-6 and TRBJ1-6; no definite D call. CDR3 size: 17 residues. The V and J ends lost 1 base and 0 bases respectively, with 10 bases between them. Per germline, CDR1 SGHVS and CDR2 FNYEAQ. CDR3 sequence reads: CASSLEPASSYNSPLHF. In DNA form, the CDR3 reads TGTGCCAGCAGCTTAGAGCCGGCGAGCTCCTATAATTCACCCCTCCACTTT.

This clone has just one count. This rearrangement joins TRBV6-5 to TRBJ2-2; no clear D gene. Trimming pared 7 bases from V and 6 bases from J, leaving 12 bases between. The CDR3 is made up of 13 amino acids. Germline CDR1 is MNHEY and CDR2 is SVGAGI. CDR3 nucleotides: TGTGCCAGCACTTCCCTGGTTGCCGGGGAGCTGTTTTTT. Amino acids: CASTSLVAGELFF.

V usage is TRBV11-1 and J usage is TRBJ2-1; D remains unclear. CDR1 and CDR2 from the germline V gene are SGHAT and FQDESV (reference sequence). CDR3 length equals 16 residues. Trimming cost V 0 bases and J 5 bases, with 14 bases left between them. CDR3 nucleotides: TGTGCCAGCAGCTTAGCGGGCGAACTGCTAAACAATGAGCAGTTCTTC. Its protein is CASSLAGELLNNEQFF. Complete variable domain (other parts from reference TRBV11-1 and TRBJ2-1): EAEVAQSPRYKITEKSQAVAFWCDPISGHATLYWYRQILGQGPELLVQFQDESVVDDSQLPKDRFSAERLKGVDSTLKIQPAELGDSAMYLCASSLAGELLNNEQFFGPGTRLTVL.

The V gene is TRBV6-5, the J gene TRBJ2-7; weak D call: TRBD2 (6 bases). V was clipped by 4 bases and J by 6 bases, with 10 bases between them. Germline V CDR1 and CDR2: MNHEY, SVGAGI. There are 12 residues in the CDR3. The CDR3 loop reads CASSFQGGEQYF. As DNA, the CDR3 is TGTGCCAGCAGTTTTCAGGGAGGCGAGCAGTACTTC.

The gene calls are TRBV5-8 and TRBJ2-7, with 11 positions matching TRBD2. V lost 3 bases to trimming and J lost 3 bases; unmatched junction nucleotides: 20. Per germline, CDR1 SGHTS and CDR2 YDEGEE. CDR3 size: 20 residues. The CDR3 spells CASSSNAHLAGGPRNYEQYF. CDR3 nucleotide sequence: TGTGCCAGCAGCTCAAACGCACATCTAGCGGGAGGCCCCAGAAACTACGAGCAGTACTTC.

The CDR3 spells CASSQYTGELFF. CDR3 nucleotide sequence: TGTGCCAGTAGCCAATACACCGGGGAGCTGTTTTTT. The chain couples TRBV19 to TRBJ2-2; D not certain. CDR1 and CDR2 (germline): LNHDA, SQIVND (reference sequence). This CDR3 comprises 12 residues. Trimming stripped 6 bases from V and 3 bases from J, with 5 bases between.

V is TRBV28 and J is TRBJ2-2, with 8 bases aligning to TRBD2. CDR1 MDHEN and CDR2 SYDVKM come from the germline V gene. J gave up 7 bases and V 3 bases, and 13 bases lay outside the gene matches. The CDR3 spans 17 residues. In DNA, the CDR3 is TGTGCCAGCAGTTTGGTAGGCGGGAGGTCCGGCCGCGGGGAGCTGTTTTTT. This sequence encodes CASSLVGGRSGRGELFF.

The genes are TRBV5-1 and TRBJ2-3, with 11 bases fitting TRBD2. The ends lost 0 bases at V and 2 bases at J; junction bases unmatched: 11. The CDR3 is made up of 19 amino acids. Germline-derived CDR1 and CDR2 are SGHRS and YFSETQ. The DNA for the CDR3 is TGCGCCAGCAGCTTGGAGGCCTCGGGACTAGCGGCTATCACAGATACGCAGTATTTT. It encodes CASSLEASGLAAITDTQYF.

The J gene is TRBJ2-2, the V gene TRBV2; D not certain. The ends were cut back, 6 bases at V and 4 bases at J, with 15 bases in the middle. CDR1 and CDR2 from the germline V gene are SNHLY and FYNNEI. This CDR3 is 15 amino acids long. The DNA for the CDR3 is TGTGCCAGCAGCCCACAGCGCGTGGGCACCGGGGAGCTGTTTTTT. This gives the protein CASSPQRVGTGELFF.

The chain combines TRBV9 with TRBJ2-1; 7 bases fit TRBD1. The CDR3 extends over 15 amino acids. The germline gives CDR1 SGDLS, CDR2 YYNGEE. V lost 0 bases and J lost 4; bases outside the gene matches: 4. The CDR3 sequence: CASSVDGTVYNEQFF. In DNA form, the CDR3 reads TGTGCCAGCAGCGTAGACGGGACAGTTTACAATGAGCAGTTCTTC. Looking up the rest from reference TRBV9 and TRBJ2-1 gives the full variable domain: DSGVTQTPKHLITATGQRVTLRCSPRSGDLSVYWYQQSLDQGLQFLIQYYNGEERAKGNILERFSAQQFPDLHSELNLSSLELGDSALYFCASSVDGTVYNEQFFGPGTRLTVL.

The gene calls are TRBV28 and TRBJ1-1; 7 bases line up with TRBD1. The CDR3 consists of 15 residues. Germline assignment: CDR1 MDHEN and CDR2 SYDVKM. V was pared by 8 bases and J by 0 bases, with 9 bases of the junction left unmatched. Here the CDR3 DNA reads TGTGCCAGCTTAAGGACCGGGACAGTGAACACTGAAGCTTTCTTT. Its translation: CASLRTGTVNTEAFF.

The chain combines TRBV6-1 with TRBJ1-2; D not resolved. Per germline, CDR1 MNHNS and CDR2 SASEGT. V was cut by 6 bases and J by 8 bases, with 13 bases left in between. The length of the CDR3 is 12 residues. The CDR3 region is CASRHLTGGYTF. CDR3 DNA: TGTGCCAGCAGACACCTAACTGGGGGCTACACCTTC.

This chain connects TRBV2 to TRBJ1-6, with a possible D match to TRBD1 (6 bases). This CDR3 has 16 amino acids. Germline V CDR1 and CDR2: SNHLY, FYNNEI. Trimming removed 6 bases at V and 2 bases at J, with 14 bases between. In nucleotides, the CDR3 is TGTGCCAGCAGCTCTAGGGGGGGCCCCTATAATTCACCCCTCCACTTT. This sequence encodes CASSSRGGPYNSPLHF.

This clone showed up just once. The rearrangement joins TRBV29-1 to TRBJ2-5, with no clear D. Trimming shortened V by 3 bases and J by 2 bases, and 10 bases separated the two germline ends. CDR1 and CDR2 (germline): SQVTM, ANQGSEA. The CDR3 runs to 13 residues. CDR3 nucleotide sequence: TGCAGCGTTGACAGGCCTGATCAAGAGACCCAGTACTTC. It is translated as CSVDRPDQETQYF.

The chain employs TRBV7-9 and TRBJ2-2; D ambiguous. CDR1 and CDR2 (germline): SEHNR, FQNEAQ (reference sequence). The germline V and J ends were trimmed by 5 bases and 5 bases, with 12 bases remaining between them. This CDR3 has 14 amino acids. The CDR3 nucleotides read TGTGCCAGCAGCCCCATTTGGTGGACCGGGGAGCTGTTTTTT. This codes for CASSPIWWTGELFF.